The 18 T cell receptor beta chains given below trace back to one sample, sequenced in a study of T cells in Graves' hyperthyroidism and ophthalmopathy. Template material for amplifying TCR beta CDR3 regions consisted of RNA transcripts. HTBI primers were employed in a first-round RT-PCR of the TCR CDR3. One entry per CDR3 protein, called by TCRdb with MiXCR from the multiplex PCR reads. The data show hundreds of thousands of distinct CDR3 sequences, roughly 17% seen once. Input material: blood. All receptors derive from a woman aged 25 to 45 with Graves' hyperthyroidism.

The sample holds many counts of this clonotype. V gene TRBV7-2 combines with J gene TRBJ2-7, with D possibly TRBD2 on 6 matching bases. The CDR3 loop spans 12 amino acids. The germline V and J ends were trimmed by 7 bases and 5 bases, with 12 bases remaining between them. CDR1 is SGHTA, CDR2 FQGNSA, per germline. The CDR3 DNA sequence: TGTGCCAGCAACTCGGGGGTGAACGAGCAGTACTTC. Translated: CASNSGVNEQYF.

This clonotype was recorded many times. The CDR3 region has the DNA TGTGCCAGCGCCCCTTTAGTGGGGGAGTCTTATTTTGACGAGCAGTACTTC. It codes for CASAPLVGESYFDEQYF. The V gene is TRBV27, the J gene TRBJ2-7; D may match TRBD1 or TRBD2 (5 bases each). This CDR3 comprises 17 residues. CDR1 is MNHEY, CDR2 SMNVEV, per germline (reference sequence). V lost 8 bases and J 5 bases, leaving 28 bases between the germline ends.

This clonotype showed up many times. A read error may produce the germline difference seen at one junction end. The chain uses TRBV2 and TRBJ2-4, with a weak D call TRBD2 (5 bases). CDR1 SNHLY and CDR2 FYNNEI come from the germline V gene. This CDR3 comprises 15 residues. CDR3 DNA: TGTGCCAGCAGGCTCAACTGGGGAGCCGAAAACATTCAGTACTTC. Amino acid sequence: CASRLNWGAENIQYF.

The V gene is TRBV10-1, the J gene TRBJ2-3; 13 bases line up with TRBD2. V lost 4 bases to trimming and J lost 0 bases; unmatched junction nucleotides: 10. There are 19 residues in the CDR3. Germline CDR1 and CDR2: WNHNN and SYGVQD (reference sequence). The CDR3 DNA reads TGCGCCAGCAGTGCGACTTTAGGGACTAGCGGGATAAGCACAGATACGCAGTATTTT. Protein: CASSATLGTSGISTDTQYF.

Only one count was recorded for this clonotype. The chain has TRBV28 and TRBJ2-1; TRBD2 aligns across 14 bases. J was trimmed by 3 bases and V by 3 bases; bases with no gene match: 16. The CDR3 has 21 amino acids. Germline V gene lookup returns CDR1 MDHEN and CDR2 SYDVKM. The CDR3, as DNA: TGTGCCAGCAGTTTGGGGGGCAGCCATGCTGGGACTAGCGGGAGCTACAATGAGCAGTTCTTC. Amino acid sequence: CASSLGGSHAGTSGSYNEQFF.

The chain joins TRBV5-1 to TRBJ2-1; no clear D gene. V lost 2 bases and J 4 bases, leaving 13 bases between the germline ends. The CDR3 spans 15 residues. CDR1 is SGHRS, CDR2 YFSETQ, per germline. The CDR3, as DNA: TGCGCCAGCAGCTTTGAGGACCCCGGTTACAATGAGCAGTTCTTC. This encodes CASSFEDPGYNEQFF.

CDR3 loop: CASSIQGATGTGELFF. As DNA, the CDR3 is TGTGCCAGTAGTATCCAGGGGGCTACGGGCACCGGGGAGCTGTTTTTT. V and J are TRBV19 and TRBJ2-2; 8 positions match TRBD1. V was pared by 3 bases and J by 4 bases, with 7 bases of the junction left unmatched. The CDR3 contains 16 residues. CDR1 is LNHDA, CDR2 SQIVND, per germline (reference sequence). The full variable domain, completed using reference TRBV19 and TRBJ2-2, is DGGITQSPKYLFRKEGQNVTLSCEQNLNHDAMYWYRQDPGQGLRLIYYSQIVNDFQKGDIAEGYSVSREKKESFPLTVTSAQKNPTAFYLCASSIQGATGTGELFFGEGSRLTVL.

This clonotype was observed at least ten times. The CDR3 DNA reads as TGTGCCAGCAGTTTAGGAGGTGGGGGCAGGTACGAGCAGTACTTC. This translates into CASSLGGGGRYEQYF. The rearrangement links TRBV12-3 or TRBV12-4 to TRBJ2-7, with TRBD1 as a possible D gene (6 bases). The CDR3 totals 15 residues. With 1 base removed from V and 4 bases from J, the gap between germline ends came to 14 bases.

As for this clonotype: This may be a read error, as it is one base from a much larger clone. This chain connects TRBV30 to TRBJ2-1; TRBD1 or TRBD2 may be the D gene (6 bases each). This CDR3 has 16 amino acids. The germline V gene has CDR1 GTSNPN and CDR2 SVGIG (reference sequence). In DNA, the CDR3 is TGTGTCTGGAGGGCCAGAAGGGGGATTGGGGACAATGAGCAGTTCTTC. It specifies CVWRARRGIGDNEQFF.

In DNA, the CDR3 is TGTGCCAGCAGCCAAGTTAGTTACACTGAAGCTTTCTTT. Translated: CASSQVSYTEAFF. The chain recombines TRBV14 with TRBJ1-1; D remains ambiguous. CDR3 size: 13 residues. Trimming took 1 base from V and 3 from J, leaving 6 bases between them. Germline assignment: CDR1 SGHDN and CDR2 FVKESK.

This clonotype was found a few times. The chain combines TRBV20-1 with TRBJ2-7, with D possibly being TRBD1 (6 bases). Trimming removed 0 bases at V and 9 bases at J, with 18 bases between. Germline V gene sequence: CDR1 DFQATT, CDR2 SNEGSKA (reference sequence). This CDR3 region has 14 residues. The CDR3, as DNA: TGCAGTGCTAGAGATCCCGGGACACGTACCGGGCAGTACTTC. Encoded protein: CSARDPGTRTGQYF.

V gene TRBV19 combines with J gene TRBJ1-1; D is ambiguous. Germline V lookup: CDR1 LNHDA, CDR2 SQIVND (reference sequence). The CDR3 loop spans 11 amino acids. Between the trimmed V and J ends, which lost 4 bases and 5 bases, there was a span of 5 bases. This CDR3 reads CASSTWTEAFF. The CDR3 nucleotides read TGTGCCAGTAGTACGTGGACTGAAGCTTTCTTT. Complete variable domain (other parts from reference TRBV19 and TRBJ1-1): DGGITQSPKYLFRKEGQNVTLSCEQNLNHDAMYWYRQDPGQGLRLIYYSQIVNDFQKGDIAEGYSVSREKKESFPLTVTSAQKNPTAFYLCASSTWTEAFFGQGTRLTVV.

This clonotype was detected once. The germline gene is not matched at one end of the junction; a read error may be the cause. The V call is TRBV6-6, the J call TRBJ1-5; D gene unclear. CDR1 and CDR2 from the germline V gene are MNHNY and SVGAGI (reference sequence). The length of the CDR3 is 13 residues. This chain's CDR3 is CASSYSAVQPQQF. The CDR3 bases are TGTGCCAGCAGTTACTCGGCGGTTCAGCCCCAGCAGTTT.

Concerning this clonotype itself: The germline gene is not matched at one end of the junction; a read error may be the cause. The chain links TRBV7-3 to TRBJ1-1; the D gene is possibly TRBD1 (5 bases). Germline CDR1 reads SGHTA; CDR2 reads FQGTGA. The CDR3 covers 13 residues. The CDR3 DNA reads as TGTGCCAGCAGCTACGGGGCTCTGACTGTAGCTTTCTTT. This encodes CASSYGALTVAFF.

This clonotype was counted between two and nine times. The chain links TRBV29-1 to TRBJ1-2; no reliable D call. V was trimmed by 3 bases and J by 8 bases, leaving 16 bases between them. Germline loops: CDR1 SQVTM, CDR2 ANQGSEA. The CDR3 sequence is 13 residues long. CDR3 bases: TGCAGCGTTGACTTCGAGGGTCCCAGCGGCTACACCTTC. As protein: CSVDFEGPSGYTF.

There are many counts of this clonotype. J is TRBJ2-3 and V is TRBV2; 7 nucleotides align to TRBD1. CDR3 length equals 14 residues. The germline V gene has CDR1 SNHLY and CDR2 FYNNEI. V shed 10 bases and J 0 bases; nucleotides not matched to a gene: 7. Here the CDR3 reads CATSTGPSTDTQYF. The CDR3 nucleotides read TGTGCCACCTCGACAGGGCCGAGCACAGATACGCAGTATTTT.

In this sample, this clonotype turned up a few times. The chain links TRBV4-1 to TRBJ2-1; 8 bases line up with TRBD2. This CDR3 contains 17 residues. J gave up 0 bases and V 2 bases, and 6 bases lay outside the gene matches. Germline V gene data show CDR1 as MGHRA and CDR2 as YSYEKL. CDR3 in DNA: TGCGCCAGCAGCCAATCTAGCGGGCGACGCTCCTACAATGAGCAGTTCTTC. Translated: CASSQSSGRRSYNEQFF.

The genes are TRBV7-9 and TRBJ2-1; D call uncertain. The CDR3 extends over 14 amino acids. CDR1 is SEHNR and CDR2 is FQNEAQ in the germline V gene (reference sequence). V dropped 5 bases and J dropped 6 bases, with 14 bases sitting between them. In DNA, the CDR3 is TGTGCCAGCAGCAACCAAGACTCGTCCAATGAGCAGTTCTTC. This gives the protein CASSNQDSSNEQFF.